The entry below describes one T cell receptor (beta chain). Authors' analysis steps: By means of reference gene primer amplification, nucleated cell counts were estimated. Measured with immunoSEQ multiplex PCR; TCRdb has only the in-frame clones, and not every one. That table furnishes V, J and clone size, whereas the DNA furnished D and trimming. Of some 70,000 clones in the sample, more than 60% were seen once. This record belongs to a study of blood T cell repertoires in COVID-19. On the study more broadly: Sample material is recorded as cDNA or gDNA derived from T cells, B-cell-depleted T cells, or PBMCs.

The CDR3 length is 16 residues. The trim removed 3 bases at V and 5 bases at J, leaving 6 bases unmatched. Germline loops: CDR1 SGHRS, CDR2 YFSETQ. Sequences were obtained from peripheral blood. The receptor was derived from a woman aged 50 to 60 with acute or convalescent COVID-19. The chain employs TRBV5-1 and TRBJ2-2, with 11 bases matching TRBD2. In DNA, the CDR3 is TGCGCCAGCAGCTCGGGACTAGCGGAGACGACCGGGGAGCTGTTTTTT. This sequence encodes CASSSGLAETTGELFF.